The 26 T cell receptor beta chains presented below share a single source sample, sequenced in a study of blood T cell repertoires in COVID-19. Only in-frame clones appear in the TCRdb table, and some are missing; sequencing was by immunoSEQ multiplex PCR. Among 300,000 to 450,000 clones, approximately 77% were seen once, and the ten largest hold around 1%. Material: peripheral blood. The receptors originated from a human donor with acute or convalescent COVID-19. The donor label of this sample is uncertain.

CDR3 sequence reads: CASSVPGQGASIQYF. The CDR3 bases are TGCGCCAGCAGTGTGCCGGGACAGGGGGCATCCATTCAGTACTTC. This chain joins TRBV10-2 and TRBJ2-4, with TRBD1 identical over 12 bases. The CDR3 covers 15 residues. In germline, CDR1 is WSHSY, CDR2 SAAADI. V lost 4 bases to trimming and J lost 9 bases; unmatched junction nucleotides: 7.

V and J are TRBV19 and TRBJ2-1, with D maybe TRBD2 (6 bases). Germline V CDR1 and CDR2: LNHDA, SQIVND (reference sequence). CDR3 size: 16 residues. Trimming cost V 1 base and J 1 base, with 11 bases left between them. The DNA of the CDR3 is TGTGCCAGTAGTATAGCCGGGAGTAAGTCCTACAATGAGCAGTTCTTC. Residues: CASSIAGSKSYNEQFF.

This chain links TRBV27 with TRBJ1-6, with D unresolved. CDR3 length: 14 amino acids. Germline V gene lookup returns CDR1 MNHEY and CDR2 SMNVEV (reference sequence). With 2 bases removed from V and 9 bases from J, the gap between germline ends came to 11 bases. This CDR3 is CASSLEGGTSPLHF. For the CDR3, the DNA is TGTGCCAGCAGTTTAGAAGGCGGTACTTCACCCCTCCACTTT.

Ten or more counts support this clone. The chain couples TRBV5-1 to TRBJ2-7, with D possibly TRBD2 on 6 matching bases. The CDR3 is 12 residues long. Trimming removed 7 bases at V and 5 bases at J, with 13 bases between. Germline-derived CDR1 and CDR2 are SGHRS and YFSETQ. The CDR3 DNA follows: TGCGCCAGCCGCGATTCGGGAGACGAGCAGTACTTC. Its translation is CASRDSGDEQYF.

This clone occurred a few times. The genes are TRBV6-6 and TRBJ1-2; perhaps TRBD1 as D (5 bases). V lost 0 bases and J lost 6, with 11 bases in between. Per the germline V gene, CDR1 is MNHNY and CDR2 is SVGAGI (reference sequence). The CDR3 is made up of 14 amino acids. The CDR3 DNA sequence: TGTGCCAGCAGTTACTCCCCCAGGGAACATGGCTACACCTTC. Protein sequence: CASSYSPREHGYTF.

The chain uses TRBV7-7 and TRBJ2-3; TRBD2 aligns across 7 bases. Germline loops: CDR1 SSHAT, CDR2 FNYEAQ (reference sequence). V shed 3 bases and J 2 bases; nucleotides not matched to a gene: 5. The CDR3 has 15 amino acids. CDR3 sequence reads: CASSLSGIPTDTQYF. In DNA form, the CDR3 reads TGTGCCAGCAGCTTGAGCGGGATCCCCACAGATACGCAGTATTTT.

V usage is TRBV18 and J usage is TRBJ1-2; tentative D call: TRBD1 (6 bases). With 8 bases removed from V and 3 bases from J, the gap between germline ends came to 16 bases. CDR1 and CDR2 (germline): KGHSH, LQKENI. The CDR3 is 14 residues long. CDR3 bases: TGTGCCAGCATGGGACAAGAATTCGACTATGGCTACACCTTC. It specifies CASMGQEFDYGYTF.

The chain is built from TRBV19 and TRBJ2-3; TRBD1 is a possible D gene (5 bases). The CDR3 is 14 residues long. The germline CDR1 and CDR2 sequences are LNHDA and SQIVND (reference sequence). V dropped 10 bases and J dropped 4 bases, with 18 bases sitting between them. The CDR3 region is CATQLGPRADTQYF. The CDR3 coding sequence is TGTGCCACCCAACTGGGGCCCCGGGCAGATACGCAGTATTTT.

The chain combines TRBV5-5 with TRBJ1-1; TRBD1 agrees at 7 bases. Germline-derived CDR1 and CDR2 are SGHKS and YYEKEE (reference sequence). CDR3 size: 15 residues. Unmatched junction bases numbered 3, after V lost 0 bases and J lost 1 base. CDR3: CASSLAGQANTEAFF. The CDR3 region has the DNA TGTGCCAGCAGCTTGGCCGGACAGGCGAACACTGAAGCTTTCTTT.

The rearrangement joins TRBV6-1 to TRBJ1-1; no clear D gene. CDR1 MNHNS and CDR2 SASEGT come from the germline V gene. The V end lost 1 base, the J end lost 7 bases, and 13 bases lay between the germline ends. The CDR3 loop spans 14 amino acids. This CDR3 reads CASSEEVRLREAFF. The CDR3 DNA follows: TGTGCCAGCAGTGAAGAAGTGAGACTCCGTGAAGCTTTCTTT.

This clone was seen a few times. Other nucleotide sequences from this sample produce the same CDR3. CDR3 residues: CASSPGDRGYEQYF. CDR3 sequence (DNA): TGTGCCAGCTCACCTGGGGACAGAGGCTACGAGCAGTACTTC. V is TRBV18 and J is TRBJ2-7; TRBD1 agrees at 7 bases. Germline CDR1 KGHSH, CDR2 LQKENI. V shed 3 bases, J shed 3 bases, and the junction held 5 bases outside the gene matches. The CDR3 runs to 14 residues.

J is TRBJ1-1 and V is TRBV5-1; weak D call: TRBD1 (6 bases). CDR1 is SGHRS, CDR2 YFSETQ, per germline. V dropped 6 bases and J dropped 0 bases, with 12 bases sitting between them. This CDR3 is built from 14 residues. The CDR3 DNA is TGCGCCAGCACCCAGACAGGAATGAACACTGAAGCTTTCTTT. Encoded protein: CASTQTGMNTEAFF.

This chain links TRBV18 with TRBJ2-2; perhaps TRBD1 as D (6 bases). Per the germline V gene, CDR1 is KGHSH and CDR2 is LQKENI. V was pared by 2 bases and J by 2 bases, with 12 bases between. This CDR3 comprises 16 residues. CDR3 region: CASSPIRTANTGELFF. The CDR3 DNA sequence: TGTGCCAGCTCACCAATTCGGACAGCTAACACCGGGGAGCTGTTTTTT. The whole variable domain, filled in from reference TRBV18 and TRBJ2-2, reads NAGVMQNPRHLVRRRGQEARLRCSPMKGHSHVYWYRQLPEEGLKFMVYLQKENIIDESGMPKERFSAEFPKEGPSILRIQQVVRGDSAAYFCASSPIRTANTGELFFGEGSRLTVL.

Notes on this clone: Other DNA sequences within the sample encode an identical CDR3. The chain has TRBV7-2 and TRBJ2-5, with TRBD2 as a possible D gene (5 bases). V lost 0 bases, J lost 4 bases, and 9 bases lay in between. There are 14 residues in the CDR3. Germline CDR1 SGHTA, CDR2 FQGNSA. CDR3 protein: CASSLAGRGETQYF. The CDR3 coding sequence is TGTGCCAGCAGCTTAGCTGGCCGGGGAGAGACCCAGTACTTC.

The chain carries TRBV28 and TRBJ1-1, with no clear D. The CDR3 contains 12 residues. CDR1 MDHEN and CDR2 SYDVKM come from the germline V gene. The V and J ends lost 7 bases and 10 bases respectively, with 16 bases between them. CDR3 bases: TGTGCCAGCAACGGGGTCGGGGAGGGAGCTTTCTTT. The encoded protein is CASNGVGEGAFF.

This clone was picked up a small number of times. The J gene is TRBJ1-1, the V gene TRBV5-1; D might be TRBD1 (5 bases). This CDR3 is built from 14 residues. From germline, CDR1 is SGHRS and CDR2 YFSETQ. Trimming pared 4 bases from V and 5 bases from J, leaving 15 bases between. The CDR3 protein is CASSPQGVRTEAFF. CDR3 nucleotide sequence: TGCGCCAGCAGCCCGCAGGGTGTGAGGACTGAAGCTTTCTTT.

The V gene is TRBV7-9, the J gene TRBJ1-4, with D possibly matching TRBD1 (5 bases). Germline CDR1 SEHNR, CDR2 FQNEAQ (reference sequence). The CDR3 totals 12 residues. The ends were cut back, 2 bases at V and 8 bases at J, with 6 bases in the middle. As DNA, the CDR3 is TGTGCCAGCAGCTTATGGGGCGAAAAACTGTTTTTT. Translated: CASSLWGEKLFF. The full variable domain, its missing parts supplied by reference TRBV7-9 and TRBJ1-4, is DTGVSQNPRHKITKRGQNVTFRCDPISEHNRLYWYRQTLGQGPEFLTYFQNEAQLEKSRLLSDRFSAERPKGSFSTLEIQRTEQGDSAMYLCASSLWGEKLFFGSGTQLSVL.

Concerning this clone: Other nucleotide sequences from this sample produce the same CDR3. This rearrangement joins TRBV5-1 to TRBJ1-3; D unresolved. CDR3 length equals 15 residues. Trimming stripped 0 bases from V and 4 bases from J, with 11 bases between. Germline CDR1 reads SGHRS; CDR2 reads YFSETQ. Here the CDR3 DNA reads TGCGCCAGCAGCTTGGCCGCGGGATCAGGAAACACCATATATTTT. Its translation is CASSLAAGSGNTIYF.

The table lists this clone with a count of one. V is TRBV11-3 and J is TRBJ2-2; D might be TRBD1 (6 bases). In germline, CDR1 is SGHNT, CDR2 YENEEA. The germline V and J ends were trimmed by 4 bases and 4 bases, with 16 bases remaining between them. The length of the CDR3 is 16 residues. CDR3 nucleotides: TGTGCCAGCAGCTCTCAGGGGTTTGTGTCCACCGGGGAGCTGTTTTTT. This sequence encodes CASSSQGFVSTGELFF.

This clone has a single count. V and J are TRBV15 and TRBJ1-1, with D possibly being TRBD1 (5 bases). This CDR3 has 14 amino acids. CDR1 and CDR2 (germline): LNHNV, YYDKDF (reference sequence). V gave up 0 bases and J gave up 1 base, with 6 bases separating them. The CDR3 DNA reads TGTGCCACCAGCAGAGAGACAGCGAACACTGAAGCTTTCTTT. As protein: CATSRETANTEAFF.

The chain is built from TRBV4-1 and TRBJ2-1; D might be TRBD2 (6 bases). V lost 3 bases and J 11 bases, leaving 8 bases between the germline ends. Germline V CDR1 and CDR2: MGHRA, YSYEKL. The CDR3 runs to 11 residues. This CDR3 is CASSQDYQQFF. CDR3 nucleotide sequence: TGCGCCAGCAGCCAGGACTATCAGCAGTTCTTC.

The chain uses TRBV6-5 and TRBJ2-7, with TRBD1 identical over 10 bases. This CDR3 contains 15 residues. V shed 7 bases, J shed 5 bases, and the junction held 11 bases outside the gene matches. The germline V gene has CDR1 MNHEY and CDR2 SVGAGI. CDR3 DNA sequence: TGTGCCAGCAATAAGAACCGGGACAGGGGCCACGAGCAGTACTTC. Protein sequence: CASNKNRDRGHEQYF.

V is TRBV5-1 and J is TRBJ2-7; weak D call: TRBD1 (6 bases). The V end lost 0 bases, the J end lost 0 bases, and 10 bases lay between the germline ends. Germline CDR1 is SGHRS and CDR2 is YFSETQ. This CDR3 is 15 amino acids long. CDR3 sequence reads: CASSLEAGASYEQYF. The CDR3 region has the DNA TGCGCCAGCAGCTTGGAAGCAGGGGCCTCCTACGAGCAGTACTTC.

The chain combines TRBV6-5 with TRBJ1-5; D ambiguous. Germline assignment: CDR1 MNHEY and CDR2 SVGAGI. V was cut by 7 bases and J by 3 bases, with 10 bases left in between. The CDR3 runs 13 residues. In DNA form, the CDR3 reads TGTGCCAGCAAACGACAATCCAATCAGCCCCAGCATTTT. Encoded protein: CASKRQSNQPQHF.

This clone showed up just a few times. The chain couples TRBV5-8 to TRBJ1-3, with a possible D match to TRBD1 (5 bases). The V gene's germline CDR1 is SGHTS and CDR2 YDEGEE. Trimming took 1 base from V and 2 from J, leaving 7 bases between them. CDR3 length: 14 amino acids. CDR3 residues: CASSLLGAGNTIYF. CDR3 sequence (DNA): TGTGCCAGCAGCTTGCTAGGGGCTGGAAACACCATATATTTT.

The rearrangement joins TRBV7-9 to TRBJ1-1, with D tentatively TRBD1 (5 bases). The CDR3 spans 13 residues. The ends were cut back, 2 bases at V and 3 bases at J, with 7 bases in the middle. Germline V gene lookup returns CDR1 SEHNR and CDR2 FQNEAQ (reference sequence). DNA of the CDR3: TGTGCCAGCAGCTTACAGGGTTACACTGAAGCTTTCTTT. Residues: CASSLQGYTEAFF.